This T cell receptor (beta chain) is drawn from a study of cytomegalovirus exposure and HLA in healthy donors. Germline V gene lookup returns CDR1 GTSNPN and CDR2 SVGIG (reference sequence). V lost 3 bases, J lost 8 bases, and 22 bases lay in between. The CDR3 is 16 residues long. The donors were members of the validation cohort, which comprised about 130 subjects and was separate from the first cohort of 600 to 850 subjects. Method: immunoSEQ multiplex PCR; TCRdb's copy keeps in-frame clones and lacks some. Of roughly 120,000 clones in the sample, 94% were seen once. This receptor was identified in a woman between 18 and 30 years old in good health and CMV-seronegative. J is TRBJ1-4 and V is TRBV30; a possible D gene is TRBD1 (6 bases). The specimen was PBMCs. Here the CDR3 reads CAWRRGRGPYGEKLFF. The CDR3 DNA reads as TGTGCCTGGAGACGCGGCAGGGGACCCTATGGGGAAAAACTGTTTTTT.